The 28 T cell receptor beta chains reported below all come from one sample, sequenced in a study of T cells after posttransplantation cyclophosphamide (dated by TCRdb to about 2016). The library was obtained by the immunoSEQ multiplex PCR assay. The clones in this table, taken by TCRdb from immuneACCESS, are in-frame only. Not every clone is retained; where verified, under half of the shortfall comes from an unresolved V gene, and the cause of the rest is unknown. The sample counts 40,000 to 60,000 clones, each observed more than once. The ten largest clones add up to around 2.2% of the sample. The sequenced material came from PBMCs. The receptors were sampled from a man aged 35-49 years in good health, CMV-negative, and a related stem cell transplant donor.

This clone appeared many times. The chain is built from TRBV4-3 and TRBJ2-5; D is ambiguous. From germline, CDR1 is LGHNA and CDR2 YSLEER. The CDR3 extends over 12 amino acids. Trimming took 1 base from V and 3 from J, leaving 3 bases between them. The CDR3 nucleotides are TGCGCCAGCAGCCAAGCCAAAGAGACCCAGTACTTC. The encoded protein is CASSQAKETQYF.

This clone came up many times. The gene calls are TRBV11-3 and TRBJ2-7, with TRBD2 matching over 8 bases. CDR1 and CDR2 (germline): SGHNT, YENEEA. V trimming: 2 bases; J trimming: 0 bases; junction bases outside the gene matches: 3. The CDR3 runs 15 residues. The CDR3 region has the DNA TGTGCCAGCAGCTTAACAAGCGGGAGCTCCTACGAGCAGTACTTC. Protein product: CASSLTSGSSYEQYF.

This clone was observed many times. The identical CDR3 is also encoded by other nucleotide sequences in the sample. The CDR3 DNA reads as TGTGCCAGTAGTATCTCTGACAATGAGCAGTTCTTC. It is translated as CASSISDNEQFF. The chain links TRBV19 to TRBJ2-1; D not certain. The V and J ends lost 3 bases and 5 bases respectively, with 5 bases between them. Germline V gives CDR1 LNHDA, CDR2 SQIVND (reference sequence). The CDR3 sequence is 12 residues long.

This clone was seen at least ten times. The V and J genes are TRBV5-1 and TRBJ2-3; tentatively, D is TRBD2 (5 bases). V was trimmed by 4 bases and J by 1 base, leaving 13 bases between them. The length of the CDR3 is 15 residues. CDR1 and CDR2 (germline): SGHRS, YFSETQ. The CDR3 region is CASSTRAGGTDTQYF. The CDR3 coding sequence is TGCGCCAGCAGCACCCGGGCCGGGGGCACAGATACGCAGTATTTT.

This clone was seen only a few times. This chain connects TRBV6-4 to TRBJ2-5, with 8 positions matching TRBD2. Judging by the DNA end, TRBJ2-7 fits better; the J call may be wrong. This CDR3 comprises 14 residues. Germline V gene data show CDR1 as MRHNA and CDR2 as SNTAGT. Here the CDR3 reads CASSDSSGGNEQYF. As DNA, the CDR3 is TGTGCCAGCAGTGACTCGAGCGGGGGTAACGAGCAGTACTTC.

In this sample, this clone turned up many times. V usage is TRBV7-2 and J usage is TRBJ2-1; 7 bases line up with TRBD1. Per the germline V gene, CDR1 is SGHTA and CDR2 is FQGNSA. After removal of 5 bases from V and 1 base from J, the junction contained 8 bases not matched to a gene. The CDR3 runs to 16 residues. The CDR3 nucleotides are TGTGCCAGCAGCCAGCACAGGGGAGAGTCCTACAATGAGCAGTTCTTC. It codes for CASSQHRGESYNEQFF.

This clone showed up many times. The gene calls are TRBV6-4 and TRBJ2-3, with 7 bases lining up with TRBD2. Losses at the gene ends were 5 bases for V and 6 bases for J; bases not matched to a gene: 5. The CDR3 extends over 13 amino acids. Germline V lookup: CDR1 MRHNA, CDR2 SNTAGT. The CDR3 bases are TGTGCCAGCAGTAGCGGGGTCGGGGATACGCAGTATTTT. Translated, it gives CASSSGVGDTQYF.

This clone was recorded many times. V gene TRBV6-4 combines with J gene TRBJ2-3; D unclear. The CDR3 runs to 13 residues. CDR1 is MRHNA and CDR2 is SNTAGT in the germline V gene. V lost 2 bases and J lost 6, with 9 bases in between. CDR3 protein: CASSDPRLDTQYF. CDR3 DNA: TGTGCCAGCAGTGACCCGCGTTTGGATACGCAGTATTTT.

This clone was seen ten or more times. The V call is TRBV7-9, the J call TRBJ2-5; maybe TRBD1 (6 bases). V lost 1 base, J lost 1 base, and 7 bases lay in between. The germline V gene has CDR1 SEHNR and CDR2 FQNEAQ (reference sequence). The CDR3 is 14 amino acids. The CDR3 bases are TGTGCCAGCAGCTTAGGGACAGCCCAAGAGACCCAGTACTTC. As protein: CASSLGTAQETQYF.

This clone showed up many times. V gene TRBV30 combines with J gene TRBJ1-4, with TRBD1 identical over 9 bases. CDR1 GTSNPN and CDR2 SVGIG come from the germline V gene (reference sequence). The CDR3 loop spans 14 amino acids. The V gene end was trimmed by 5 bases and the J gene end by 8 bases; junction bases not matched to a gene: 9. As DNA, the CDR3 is TGTGCCTGGTCACCGGGACAGGGAGCCGAAAAACTGTTTTTT. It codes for CAWSPGQGAEKLFF.

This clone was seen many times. DNA of the CDR3: TGTGCCAGCAGCCGGGGAGTCAATCAGCCCCAGCATTTT. Residues: CASSRGVNQPQHF. The chain is built from TRBV14 and TRBJ1-5; D is unclear. V was cut by 4 bases and J by 3 bases, with 7 bases left in between. The CDR3 is made up of 13 amino acids. Germline CDR1 and CDR2: SGHDN and FVKESK.

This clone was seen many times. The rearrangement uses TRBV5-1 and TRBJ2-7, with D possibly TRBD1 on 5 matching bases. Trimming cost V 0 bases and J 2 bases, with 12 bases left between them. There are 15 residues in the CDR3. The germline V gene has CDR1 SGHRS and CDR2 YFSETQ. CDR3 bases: TGCGCCAGCAGCTTGGAGGCAGGGAAGACCTACGAGCAGTACTTC. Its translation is CASSLEAGKTYEQYF.

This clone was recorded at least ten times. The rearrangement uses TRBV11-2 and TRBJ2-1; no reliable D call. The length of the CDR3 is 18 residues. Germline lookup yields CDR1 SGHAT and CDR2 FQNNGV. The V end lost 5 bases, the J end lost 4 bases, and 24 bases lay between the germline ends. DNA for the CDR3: TGTGCCAGCAGCATCCAGAGGCAGCCCAAGAGCCTTTACAATGAGCAGTTCTTC. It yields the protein CASSIQRQPKSLYNEQFF.

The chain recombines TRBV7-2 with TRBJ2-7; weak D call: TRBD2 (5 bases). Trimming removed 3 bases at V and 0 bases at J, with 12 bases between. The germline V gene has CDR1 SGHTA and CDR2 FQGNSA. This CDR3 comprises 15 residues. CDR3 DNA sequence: TGTGCCAGCAGCTTGGACGTGAGGGCCTCCTACGAGCAGTACTTC. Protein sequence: CASSLDVRASYEQYF.

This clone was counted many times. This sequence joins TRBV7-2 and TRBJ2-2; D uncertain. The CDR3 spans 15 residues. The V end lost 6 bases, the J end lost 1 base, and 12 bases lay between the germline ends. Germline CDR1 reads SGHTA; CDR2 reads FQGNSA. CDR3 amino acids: CASSSSVLNTGELFF. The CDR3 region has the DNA TGTGCCAGCAGTTCTTCAGTCTTGAACACCGGGGAGCTGTTTTTT.

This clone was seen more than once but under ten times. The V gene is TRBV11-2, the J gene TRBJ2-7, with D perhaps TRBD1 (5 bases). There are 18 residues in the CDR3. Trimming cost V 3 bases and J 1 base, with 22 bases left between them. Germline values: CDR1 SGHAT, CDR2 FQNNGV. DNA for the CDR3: TGTGCCAGCAGCTTGGGGCTCGCGTTTACGAGCCCATCCTACGAGCAGTACTTC. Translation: CASSLGLAFTSPSYEQYF.

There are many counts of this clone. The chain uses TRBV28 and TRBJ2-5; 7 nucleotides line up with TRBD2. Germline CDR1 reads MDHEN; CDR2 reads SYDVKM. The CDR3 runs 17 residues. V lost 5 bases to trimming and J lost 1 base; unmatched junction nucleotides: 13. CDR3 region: CASSLPSSGGFQETQYF. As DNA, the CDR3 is TGTGCCAGCAGTCTCCCTTCTAGCGGAGGTTTCCAAGAGACCCAGTACTTC.

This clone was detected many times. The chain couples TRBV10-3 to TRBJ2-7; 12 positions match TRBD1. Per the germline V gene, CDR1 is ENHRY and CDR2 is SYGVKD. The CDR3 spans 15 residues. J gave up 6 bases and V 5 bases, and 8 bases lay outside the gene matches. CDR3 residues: CAISPGQGAQIEQYF. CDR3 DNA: TGTGCCATCAGTCCGGGACAGGGGGCGCAGATCGAGCAGTACTTC.

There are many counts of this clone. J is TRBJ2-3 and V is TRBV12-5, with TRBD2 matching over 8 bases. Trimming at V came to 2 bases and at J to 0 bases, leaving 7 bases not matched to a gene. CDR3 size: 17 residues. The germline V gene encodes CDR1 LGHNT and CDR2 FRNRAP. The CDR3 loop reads CASGLPGLAPSTDTQYF. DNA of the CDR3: TGTGCTAGTGGTTTGCCCGGACTAGCTCCTAGCACAGATACGCAGTATTTT.

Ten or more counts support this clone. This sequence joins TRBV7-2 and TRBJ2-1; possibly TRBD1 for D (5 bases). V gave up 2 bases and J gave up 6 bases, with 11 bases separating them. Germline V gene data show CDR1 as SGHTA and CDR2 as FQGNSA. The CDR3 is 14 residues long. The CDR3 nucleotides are TGTGCCAGCAGCTTACAGGGTATAGGCAATGAGCAGTTCTTC. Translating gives CASSLQGIGNEQFF.

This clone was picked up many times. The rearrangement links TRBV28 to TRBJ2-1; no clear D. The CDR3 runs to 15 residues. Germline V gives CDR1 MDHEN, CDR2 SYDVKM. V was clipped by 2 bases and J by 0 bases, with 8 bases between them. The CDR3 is CASSLAESSYNEQFF. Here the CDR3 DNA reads TGTGCCAGCAGTTTAGCGGAAAGCTCCTACAATGAGCAGTTCTTC.

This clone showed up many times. The CDR3 reads CASTTGTGDEQYF. The CDR3 DNA reads as TGTGCCAGCACTACCGGGACAGGGGACGAGCAGTACTTC. This chain connects TRBV2 to TRBJ2-7; 10 bases align to TRBD1. Germline lookup yields CDR1 SNHLY and CDR2 FYNNEI. V lost 7 bases to trimming and J lost 5 bases; unmatched junction nucleotides: 5. The CDR3 is 13 amino acids.

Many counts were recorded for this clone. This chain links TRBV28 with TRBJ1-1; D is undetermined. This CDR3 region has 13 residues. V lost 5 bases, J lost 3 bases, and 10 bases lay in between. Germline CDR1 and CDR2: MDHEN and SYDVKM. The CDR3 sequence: CASSRLRDTEAFF. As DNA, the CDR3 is TGTGCCAGCAGTCGCTTGCGGGACACTGAAGCTTTCTTT.

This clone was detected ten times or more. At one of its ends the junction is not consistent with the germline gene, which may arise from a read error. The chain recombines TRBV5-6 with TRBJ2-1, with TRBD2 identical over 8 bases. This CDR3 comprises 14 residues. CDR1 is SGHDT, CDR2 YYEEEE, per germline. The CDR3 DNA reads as TGTGCCAGCAGCATGCCCCGGACTAGCTCATCCTTGATCTTC. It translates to CASSMPRTSSSLIF.

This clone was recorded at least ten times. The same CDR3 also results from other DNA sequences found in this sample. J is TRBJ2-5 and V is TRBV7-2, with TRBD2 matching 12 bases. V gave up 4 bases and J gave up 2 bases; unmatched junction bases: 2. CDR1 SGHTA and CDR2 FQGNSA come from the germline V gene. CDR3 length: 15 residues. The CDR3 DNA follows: TGTGCCAGCAGCTCGGGACTAGCGGGTCAAGAGACCCAGTACTTC. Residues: CASSSGLAGQETQYF.

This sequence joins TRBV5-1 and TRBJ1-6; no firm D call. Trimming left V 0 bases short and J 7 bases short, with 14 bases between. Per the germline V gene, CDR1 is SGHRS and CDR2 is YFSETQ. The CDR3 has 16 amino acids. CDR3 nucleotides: TGCGCCAGCAGCTTGGAGGCCCGGGTAGAGAATTCACCCCTCCACTTT. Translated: CASSLEARVENSPLHF.

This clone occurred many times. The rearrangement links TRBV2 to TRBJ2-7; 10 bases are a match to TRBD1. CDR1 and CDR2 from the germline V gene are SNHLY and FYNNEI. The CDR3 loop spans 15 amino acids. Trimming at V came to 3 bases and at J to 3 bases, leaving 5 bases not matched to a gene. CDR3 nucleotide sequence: TGTGCCAGCAGTGACCGACAGGGGGCCGGCTACGAGCAGTACTTC. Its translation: CASSDRQGAGYEQYF.

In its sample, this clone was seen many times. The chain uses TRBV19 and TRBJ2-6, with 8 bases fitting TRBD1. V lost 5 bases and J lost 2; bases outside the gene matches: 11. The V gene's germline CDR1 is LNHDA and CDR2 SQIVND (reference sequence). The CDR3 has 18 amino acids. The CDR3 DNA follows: TGTGCCAGTAGTCCGAGGGACAGGCGGGACCCTGGGGCCAACGTCCTGACTTTC. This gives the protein CASSPRDRRDPGANVLTF.